These 4 T cell receptor beta chains were all obtained from the same sample, sequenced in a study of T cells in Graves' hyperthyroidism and ophthalmopathy. Regions amplified from RNA transcripts were the TCR beta CDR3 regions. HTBI primers were used for first-round RT-PCR of the TCR CDR3. TCRdb redid the calling of the multiplex PCR reads with MiXCR, one entry per CDR3 protein. The table includes 370,000 or so distinct CDR3 sequences, 13% detected once. The sample taken for sequencing was blood. Receptor source: a man aged 25-40 years with Graves' hyperthyroidism that later progressed to Graves' ophthalmopathy.

V is TRBV7-9 and J is TRBJ2-7, with TRBD1 matching over 8 bases. Germline V gene data show CDR1 as SEHNR and CDR2 as FQNEAQ (reference sequence). The V segment lost 8 bases and the J segment 7 bases; nucleotides outside the gene matches: 4. CDR3 length: 11 amino acids. This CDR3 reads CASRTGREQYF. Here the CDR3 DNA reads TGTGCCAGCCGGACAGGGAGAGAGCAGTACTTC.

This clonotype has only a few counts. V is TRBV4-1 and J is TRBJ1-2, with D unclear. Germline-derived CDR1 and CDR2 are MGHRA and YSYEKL. CDR3 length equals 13 residues. V was cut by 3 bases and J by 4 bases, with 9 bases left in between. The CDR3 coding sequence is TGCGCCAGCAGCCACGGAACAACCTATGGCTACACCTTC. Residues: CASSHGTTYGYTF.

This clonotype was observed many times. This chain connects TRBV27 to TRBJ1-1; tentatively, D is TRBD1 (6 bases). Germline CDR1 and CDR2: MNHEY and SMNVEV (reference sequence). The CDR3 is 15 residues long. V gave up 2 bases and J gave up 1 base, with 11 bases separating them. CDR3: CASSLRGQWNTEAFF. CDR3 nucleotides: TGTGCCAGCAGTTTACGGGGACAATGGAACACTGAAGCTTTCTTT.

The CDR3 here is CASSDPLIPGTGSNEQFF. The CDR3 DNA reads TGCGCCAGCAGTGATCCCCTAATACCCGGGACAGGGTCGAATGAGCAGTTCTTC. The genes are TRBV10-1 and TRBJ2-1; 9 nucleotides align to TRBD1. Unmatched junction bases numbered 16, after V lost 3 bases and J lost 7 bases. This CDR3 has 18 residues. Germline V gives CDR1 WNHNN, CDR2 SYGVQD (reference sequence).